This entry describes one T cell receptor (beta chain). Its antigen remains unknown. The entry originates in a study of tumor-infiltrating lymphocytes in primary liver carcinoma. Study-wide points: Unsorted bulk processing meant the study did not compare CD4+ and CD8+ repertoires.

Constant-region priming of around 530 ng total RNA yielded TCR beta cDNA. Construction of TCR beta libraries relied on three successive nested multiplex PCR rounds employing slightly modified ARM-PCR. TRBV1-TRBV30 forward primers and a C-beta reverse primer were used in the first two PCR rounds, which each ran for 10 cycles. TCRdb reanalysed the multiplex PCR reads using MiXCR and keeps one entry per CDR3 protein. The sample holds around 330,000 distinct CDR3 sequences, 60% to 80% seen once. This CDR3 spans 14 amino acids. With 6 bases removed from V and 5 bases from J, the gap between germline ends came to 19 bases. Germline CDR1 reads SQVTM; CDR2 reads ANQGSEA. Extraction also yielded germline DNA, while blood RNA was obtained from unsorted whole blood.

J is TRBJ2-5 and V is TRBV29-1, with D perhaps TRBD1 or TRBD2 (5 bases each). This clonotype was obtained from a man aged 35 to 55 with primary liver carcinoma and hepatitis B virus infection. Sequences were obtained from peripheral blood. The chain's CDR3 is CSVDLGASLETQYF. The CDR3 bases are TGCAGCGTCGACCTCGGGGCTAGTCTGGAGACCCAGTACTTC.